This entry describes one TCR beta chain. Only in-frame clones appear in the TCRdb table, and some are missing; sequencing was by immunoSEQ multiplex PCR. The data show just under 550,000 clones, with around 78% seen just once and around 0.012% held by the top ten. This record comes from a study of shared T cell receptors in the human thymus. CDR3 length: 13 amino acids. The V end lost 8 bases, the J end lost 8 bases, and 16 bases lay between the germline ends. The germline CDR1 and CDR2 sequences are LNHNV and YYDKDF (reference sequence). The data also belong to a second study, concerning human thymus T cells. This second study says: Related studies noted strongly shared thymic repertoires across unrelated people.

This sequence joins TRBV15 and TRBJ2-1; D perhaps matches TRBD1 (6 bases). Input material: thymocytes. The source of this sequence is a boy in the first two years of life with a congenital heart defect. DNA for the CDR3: TGTGCCACCGGGGGCCGCGACCTTCATGAGCAGTTCTTC. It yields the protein CATGGRDLHEQFF.